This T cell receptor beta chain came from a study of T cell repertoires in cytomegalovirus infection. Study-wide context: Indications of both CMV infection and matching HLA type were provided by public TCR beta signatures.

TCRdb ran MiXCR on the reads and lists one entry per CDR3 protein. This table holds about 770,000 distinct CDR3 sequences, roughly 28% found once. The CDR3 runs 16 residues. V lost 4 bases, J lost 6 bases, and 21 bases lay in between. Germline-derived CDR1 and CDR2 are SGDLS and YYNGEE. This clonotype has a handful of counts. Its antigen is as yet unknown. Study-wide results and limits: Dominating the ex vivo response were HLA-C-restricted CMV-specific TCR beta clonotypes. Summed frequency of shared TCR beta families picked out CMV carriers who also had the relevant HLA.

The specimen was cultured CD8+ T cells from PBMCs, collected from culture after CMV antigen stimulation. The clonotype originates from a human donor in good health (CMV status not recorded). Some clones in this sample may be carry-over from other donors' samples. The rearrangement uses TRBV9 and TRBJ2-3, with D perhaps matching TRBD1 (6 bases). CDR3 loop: CASSSDRTEPPDTQYF. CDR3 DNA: TGTGCCAGCAGCTCCGACAGGACGGAGCCCCCGGATACGCAGTATTTT.